These 25 T cell receptor beta chains originate from one sample sequenced in a study of shared clonotypes between healthy human individuals. Profiling relied on immunoSEQ multiplex PCR, and the TCRdb table lists in-frame clones only, not all of them. The sample carries about a million clones, roughly 80% recorded once. Input material: memory CD4+ T cells from PBMCs. Subset denoted: CD45RA-negative fraction. The origin of the receptors is a man aged 18 to 35 in good health. Some clones in this sample may be carry-over from other donors' samples.

This clone was picked up many times. The chain recombines TRBV30 with TRBJ1-5; the D gene is possibly TRBD1 (6 bases). The V end was cut by 0 bases, the J end by 7 bases, with 16 bases between. Per germline, CDR1 GTSNPN and CDR2 SVGIG (reference sequence). This CDR3 contains 15 residues. CDR3 protein: CAWSVRGALEQPQHF. Here the CDR3 DNA reads TGTGCCTGGAGTGTAAGGGGGGCCCTAGAGCAGCCCCAGCATTTT.

This chain uses TRBV5-6 with TRBJ1-3; the D is unclear. Trimming removed 6 bases at V and 1 base at J, with 11 bases between. The germline CDR1 and CDR2 sequences are SGHDT and YYEEEE. The CDR3 is 14 residues long. CDR3 protein: CASNRGISGNTIYF. For the CDR3, the DNA is TGTGCCAGCAACCGAGGGATTTCTGGAAACACCATATATTTT.

J is TRBJ1-1 and V is TRBV5-1, with D perhaps matching TRBD1 (6 bases). The CDR3 has 16 residues. The V end was cut by 4 bases, the J end by 4 bases, with 20 bases between. Germline assignment: CDR1 SGHRS and CDR2 YFSETQ. CDR3 DNA sequence: TGCGCCAGCAGCCCCTCACCGGGGGGCGCTGGCACTGAAGCTTTCTTT. Translation: CASSPSPGGAGTEAFF.

The chain has TRBV28 and TRBJ1-1; D perhaps matches TRBD1 (6 bases). The germline gives CDR1 MDHEN, CDR2 SYDVKM. Deletions cut 3 bases from V and 1 base from J, with 12 bases between. This CDR3 region has 15 residues. CDR3 region: CASSFEGTPNTEAFF. As DNA, the CDR3 is TGTGCCAGCAGTTTTGAAGGGACACCGAACACTGAAGCTTTCTTT.

For this clone: A read error is possible here, since a much larger clone lies one base away. The sample holds other DNA sequences that translate to the same CDR3. The V call is TRBV7-9, the J call TRBJ2-3, with D perhaps assigned TRBD1 or TRBD2 (6 bases each). Germline V lookup: CDR1 SEHNR, CDR2 FQNEAQ (reference sequence). The CDR3 is made up of 14 amino acids. V was cut by 5 bases and J by 4 bases, with 13 bases left in between. The CDR3 region is CASSPPGGADTQYF. For the CDR3, the DNA is TGTGCCAGCAGCCCCCCCGGGGGCGCAGATACGCAGTATTTT.

The chain is built from TRBV5-6 and TRBJ1-1; D gene ambiguous. This CDR3 is 12 amino acids long. Germline V lookup: CDR1 SGHDT, CDR2 YYEEEE. V was trimmed by 2 bases and J by 3 bases, leaving 5 bases between them. The CDR3 here is CASSFRHTEAFF. Here the CDR3 DNA reads TGTGCCAGCAGCTTCAGGCACACTGAAGCTTTCTTT.

The chain employs TRBV7-9 and TRBJ2-7; 9 bases align to TRBD1. Germline loops: CDR1 SEHNR, CDR2 FQNEAQ (reference sequence). The V gene end was trimmed by 5 bases and the J gene end by 1 base; junction bases not matched to a gene: 9. This CDR3 region has 16 residues. CDR3 in amino acids: CASSPRDRVGSYEQYF. For the CDR3, the DNA is TGTGCCAGCAGCCCACGGGACAGGGTTGGATCCTACGAGCAGTACTTC.

The genes are TRBV2 and TRBJ1-2; D not certain. This CDR3 has 13 amino acids. CDR1 and CDR2 from the germline V gene are SNHLY and FYNNEI. V was clipped by 4 bases and J by 5 bases, with 11 bases between them. DNA for the CDR3: TGTGCCAGCAGTGGAGAACCAGGTTATGGCTACACCTTC. This sequence encodes CASSGEPGYGYTF.

This clone has a handful of counts. The rearrangement joins TRBV4-1 to TRBJ2-4; D not certain. V gave up 7 bases and J gave up 0 bases, with 13 bases separating them. CDR1 is MGHRA, CDR2 YSYEKL, per germline. This CDR3 region has 15 residues. The CDR3 loop is CASKASALAKNIQYF. The CDR3 DNA sequence: TGCGCCAGCAAAGCATCGGCTCTAGCCAAAAACATTCAGTACTTC.

CDR3 in amino acids: CASSFGTGYGGELFF. The CDR3 coding sequence is TGTGCCAGCAGCTTTGGGACAGGGTATGGCGGGGAGCTGTTTTTT. The genes are TRBV7-3 and TRBJ2-2, with 9 bases fitting TRBD1. With V trimmed by 3 bases and J by 7 bases, 6 bases remained unmatched. This CDR3 spans 15 amino acids. CDR1 and CDR2 (germline): SGHTA, FQGTGA. The full variable domain, completed using reference TRBV7-3 and TRBJ2-2, is GAGVSQTPSNKVTEKGKYVELRCDPISGHTALYWYRQSLGQGPEFLIYFQGTGAADDSGLPNDRFFAVRPEGSVSTLKIQRTERGDSAVYLCASSFGTGYGGELFFGEGSRLTVL.

The chain has TRBV5-1 and TRBJ1-5; D is undetermined. The CDR3 totals 15 residues. Germline CDR1 SGHRS, CDR2 YFSETQ. The V end lost 4 bases, the J end lost 4 bases, and 15 bases lay between the germline ends. The CDR3 loop reads CASSLDSLGNQPQHF. The CDR3 coding sequence is TGCGCCAGCAGCCTGGACTCCTTAGGAAATCAGCCCCAGCATTTT.

CDR3 in DNA: TGTGCCAGCAGCCTCCGGACCGCGAACACCGGGGAGCTGTTTTTT. The encoded protein is CASSLRTANTGELFF. V and J are TRBV7-8 and TRBJ2-2; D is undetermined. The CDR3 runs to 15 residues. V lost 5 bases to trimming and J lost 0 bases, with 10 bases between them. Germline CDR1 SGHVS, CDR2 FQNEAQ.

This clone has just one count. This sequence joins TRBV7-2 and TRBJ1-2; D possibly corresponds to TRBD1 (5 bases). In germline, CDR1 is SGHTA, CDR2 FQGNSA. Trimming removed 4 bases from V and 1 base from J, with 16 bases in between. This CDR3 is built from 16 residues. The CDR3: CASSSEGPGSNYGYTF. The CDR3, as DNA: TGTGCCAGCAGCTCAGAGGGGCCAGGGAGTAACTATGGCTACACCTTC.

This clone appeared many times. The gene calls are TRBV10-3 and TRBJ1-2; D gene uncertain. CDR1 is ENHRY, CDR2 SYGVKD, per germline. Trimming pared 4 bases from V and 8 bases from J, leaving 11 bases between. This CDR3 has 12 residues. In DNA form, the CDR3 reads TGTGCCATCAGTGCGGGTCTTCCCGGCTACACCTTC. Amino acid sequence: CAISAGLPGYTF.

The chain couples TRBV29-1 to TRBJ1-6; 10 nucleotides line up with TRBD1. V gave up 6 bases and J gave up 6 bases; unmatched junction bases: 2. CDR1 SQVTM and CDR2 ANQGSEA come from the germline V gene. CDR3 size: 13 residues. In nucleotides, the CDR3 is TGCAGCGTGAGGGACAGGGGTAATTCACCCCTCCACTTT. Translating it yields CSVRDRGNSPLHF. Supplemented by reference TRBV29-1 and TRBJ1-6, the full variable domain reads SAVISQKPSRDICQRGTSLTIQCQVDSQVTMMFWYRQQPGQSLTLIATANQGSEATYESGFVIDKFPISRPNLTFSTLTVSNMSPEDSSIYLCSVRDRGNSPLHFGNGTRLTVT.

The gene calls are TRBV2 and TRBJ1-2; D uncertain. The germline V and J ends were trimmed by 2 bases and 3 bases, with 7 bases remaining between them. This CDR3 has 13 amino acids. Germline V gene lookup returns CDR1 SNHLY and CDR2 FYNNEI. The CDR3, as DNA: TGTGCCAGCAGTGAACGGGGTTACTATGGCTACACCTTC. Protein product: CASSERGYYGYTF.

CDR3 in DNA: TGTGCCAGCAGCCGCGACGGCGAGCTGAGAGATACGCAGTATTTT. Its translation is CASSRDGELRDTQYF. The chain uses TRBV14 and TRBJ2-3; no reliable D call. The CDR3 has 15 residues. Germline CDR1 SGHDN, CDR2 FVKESK. The ends were cut back, 4 bases at V and 5 bases at J, with 16 bases in the middle.

V gene TRBV2 combines with J gene TRBJ2-5; 8 positions match TRBD1. The length of the CDR3 is 14 residues. Looked up from germline, CDR1 is SNHLY and CDR2 is FYNNEI. Germline trimming cut 7 bases from V and 5 bases from J; bases unmatched to any gene: 9. CDR3 sequence reads: CASTRGQGQETQYF. The CDR3 DNA reads as TGTGCCAGCACCAGAGGACAGGGACAGGAGACCCAGTACTTC.

The rearrangement links TRBV5-4 to TRBJ1-2; 7 bases align to TRBD1. V lost 4 bases to trimming and J lost 1 base; unmatched junction nucleotides: 10. Germline assignment: CDR1 SGHNT and CDR2 YYREEE (reference sequence). This CDR3 has 16 amino acids. CDR3 region: CASSRYRGYSNYGYTF. The CDR3, as DNA: TGTGCCAGCAGCAGGTACAGGGGTTACAGTAACTATGGCTACACCTTC. Supplemented by reference TRBV5-4 and TRBJ1-2, the full variable domain reads ETGVTQSPTHLIKTRGQQVTLRCSSQSGHNTVSWYQQALGQGPQFIFQYYREEENGRGNFPPRFSGLQFPNYSSELNVNALELDDSALYLCASSRYRGYSNYGYTFGSGTRLTVV.

V and J are TRBV7-9 and TRBJ2-5; D is uncertain. Germline values: CDR1 SEHNR, CDR2 FQNEAQ (reference sequence). This CDR3 has 13 residues. The V and J ends lost 6 bases and 5 bases respectively, with 13 bases between them. The CDR3 loop is CASRPGAKETQYF. Here the CDR3 DNA reads TGTGCCAGCAGGCCAGGCGCTAAGGAGACCCAGTACTTC.

The chain has TRBV11-2 and TRBJ2-1, with 12 bases lining up with TRBD2. Germline loops: CDR1 SGHAT, CDR2 FQNNGV. The CDR3 has 15 residues. Germline trimming cut 5 bases from V and 2 bases from J; bases unmatched to any gene: 1. The CDR3 nucleotides read TGTGCCAGCAGCCCTAGCGGGAGGGCCTACAATGAGCAGTTCTTC. Protein sequence: CASSPSGRAYNEQFF.

V gene TRBV10-3 combines with J gene TRBJ2-3; a weak D match, TRBD1 (6 bases). The V gene lost 4 bases and the J gene lost 0 bases, with 8 bases spanning the gap. CDR1 and CDR2 (germline): ENHRY, SYGVKD. The CDR3 covers 14 residues. CDR3 DNA sequence: TGTGCCATCAGTGGACAGGACAGCACAGATACGCAGTATTTT. Protein product: CAISGQDSTDTQYF.

The sample holds many counts of this clone. This CDR3 reads CASSYSSGGLGYF. The CDR3 coding sequence is TGTGCCAGCAGTTACTCTTCGGGGGGGTTAGGATACTTC. The genes are TRBV6-5 and TRBJ2-7, with TRBD2 matching over 8 bases. Germline lookup yields CDR1 MNHEY and CDR2 SVGAGI. The CDR3 covers 13 residues. V dropped 0 bases and J dropped 13; count of bases not matched to a gene: 8.

The V and J genes are TRBV5-1 and TRBJ2-1; TRBD1 agrees at 12 bases. V lost 4 bases to trimming and J lost 7 bases; unmatched junction nucleotides: 6. Per the germline V gene, CDR1 is SGHRS and CDR2 is YFSETQ. The CDR3 covers 15 residues. The CDR3 reads CASSLGTGGENEQFF. CDR3 DNA sequence: TGCGCCAGCAGCCTCGGGACAGGGGGCGAGAATGAGCAGTTCTTC.

The chain carries TRBV27 and TRBJ2-1, with no clear D. Trimming left V 8 bases short and J 8 bases short, with 16 bases between. CDR1 and CDR2 (germline): MNHEY, SMNVEV (reference sequence). The CDR3 runs 13 residues. This CDR3 is CASARESMYEQFF. For the CDR3, the DNA is TGTGCCAGCGCCCGAGAATCTATGTATGAGCAGTTCTTC.